The 21 T cell receptor beta chains below come from one sample, sequenced in a study of Ad26.COV2.S vaccination and SARS-CoV-2 variants. This table comes from immunoSEQ multiplex PCR, and its TCRdb copy is limited to in-frame clones, with some not included. The repertoire holds 97,000 or so clones, with about three quarters as singletons. Sequences were derived from peripheral blood, sampled after recovery from COVID-19. These receptors were collected from a human donor who had recovered from COVID-19.

The CDR3 here is CASRENRENEQYF. CDR3 in DNA: TGTGCCAGCAGGGAGAACAGGGAAAACGAGCAGTACTTC. The chain is built from TRBV2 and TRBJ2-7; weak D call: TRBD1 (6 bases). The CDR3 spans 13 residues. V gave up 6 bases and J gave up 5 bases, with 14 bases separating them. CDR1 and CDR2 from the germline V gene are SNHLY and FYNNEI.

Only one count was recorded for this clone. J is TRBJ1-1 and V is TRBV29-1; 8 bases are shared with TRBD1. The CDR3 spans 13 residues. Germline lookup yields CDR1 SQVTM and CDR2 ANQGSEA. Trimming cost V 3 bases and J 10 bases; bases outside gene matches: 10. The CDR3 loop is CSVDLVGQGRAFF. The DNA of the CDR3 is TGCAGCGTTGATCTCGTAGGACAGGGAAGAGCTTTCTTT.

J is TRBJ1-5 and V is TRBV23-1; D is uncertain. TRBV23-1 belongs to the ORF category, with a function that is uncertain. CDR3 length: 13 amino acids. V lost 8 bases and J lost 2, with 10 bases in between. This CDR3 reads CASRREGNQPQHF. CDR3 bases: TGCGCCAGCCGGCGGGAGGGCAATCAGCCCCAGCATTTT.

The chain is built from TRBV10-3 and TRBJ2-6, with D perhaps matching TRBD2 (6 bases). With 2 bases removed from V and 0 bases from J, the gap between germline ends came to 14 bases. CDR3 size: 18 residues. Germline-derived CDR1 and CDR2 are ENHRY and SYGVKD. CDR3 in amino acids: CAISEPPGLRSGANVLTF. CDR3 nucleotide sequence: TGTGCCATCAGTGAGCCTCCGGGACTCCGCTCTGGGGCCAACGTCCTGACTTTC.

This clone was found a few times. The J gene is TRBJ1-3, the V gene TRBV6-5; D is perhaps TRBD1 (5 bases). The V end was cut by 7 bases, the J end by 4 bases, with 17 bases between. The CDR3 spans 15 residues. Germline V gene lookup returns CDR1 MNHEY and CDR2 SVGAGI. The CDR3 reads CASKPQGVGGNTIYF. The CDR3 DNA follows: TGTGCCAGCAAACCCCAAGGGGTAGGAGGAAACACCATATATTTT.

The chain is built from TRBV10-3 and TRBJ1-2; 7 bases align to TRBD1. The germline V gene encodes CDR1 ENHRY and CDR2 SYGVKD. Unmatched junction bases numbered 12, after V lost 11 bases and J lost 6 bases. The CDR3 loop spans 13 amino acids. CDR3 nucleotides: TGTGCCTCAGGAGGAGACAGGGAACATGGCTACACCTTC. Its translation: CASGGDREHGYTF.

This sequence joins TRBV6-5 and TRBJ2-5, with D uncertain. Trimming took 6 bases from V and 2 from J, leaving 10 bases between them. Germline V gene data show CDR1 as MNHEY and CDR2 as SVGAGI. The CDR3 totals 13 residues. The CDR3: CASSQGLQETQYF. The CDR3 nucleotides are TGTGCCAGCAGCCAAGGGCTTCAAGAGACCCAGTACTTC.

V gene TRBV4-3 combines with J gene TRBJ2-7; 9 bases agree with TRBD1. V lost 0 bases and J lost 5; bases outside the gene matches: 8. Germline loops: CDR1 LGHNA, CDR2 YSLEER. This CDR3 is 16 amino acids long. The CDR3 loop is CASSQEPGQGRDEQYF. CDR3 sequence (DNA): TGCGCCAGCAGCCAAGAACCCGGACAGGGGAGGGACGAGCAGTACTTC.

The chain carries TRBV28 and TRBJ1-2, with D maybe TRBD1 (5 bases). Trimming took 10 bases from V and 1 from J, leaving 7 bases between them. CDR1 MDHEN and CDR2 SYDVKM come from the germline V gene. The CDR3 extends over 11 amino acids. The DNA of the CDR3 is TGTGCCACAGACAGTAACTATGGCTACACCTTC. This encodes CATDSNYGYTF.

This rearrangement joins TRBV5-1 to TRBJ1-3, with 7 bases aligning to TRBD1. This CDR3 is 15 amino acids long. J was trimmed by 5 bases and V by 5 bases; bases with no gene match: 10. The germline gives CDR1 SGHRS, CDR2 YFSETQ. CDR3 nucleotides: TGCGCCAGCAGTTATACAGGGGATGAGCGAAACACCATATATTTT. Protein product: CASSYTGDERNTIYF. The whole variable domain, remainder taken from reference TRBV5-1 and TRBJ1-3, is KAGVTQTPRYLIKTRGQQVTLSCSPISGHRSVSWYQQTPGQGLQFLFEYFSETQRNKGNFPGRFSGRQFSNSRSEMNVSTLELGDSALYLCASSYTGDERNTIYFGEGSWLTVV.

The chain combines TRBV12-3 or TRBV12-4 with TRBJ2-7, with D unresolved. V was cut by 5 bases and J by 3 bases, with 5 bases left in between. The length of the CDR3 is 11 residues. The CDR3 DNA is TGTGCCAGCAGTCGCAACTACGAGCAGTACTTC. This sequence encodes CASSRNYEQYF.

The chain joins TRBV10-2 to TRBJ1-1; no clear D gene. CDR1 is WSHSY, CDR2 SAAADI, per germline. Trimming left V 2 bases short and J 1 base short, with 8 bases between. The CDR3 runs to 14 residues. In DNA form, the CDR3 reads TGCGCCAGCAGTGAGCGGGCAGGGAACACTGAAGCTTTCTTT. Translated: CASSERAGNTEAFF.

There are a few counts of this clone. The V call is TRBV18, the J call TRBJ1-2; 8 bases agree with TRBD1. The V gene end was trimmed by 4 bases and the J gene end by 3 bases; junction bases not matched to a gene: 1. The CDR3 has 13 residues. Germline V gene lookup returns CDR1 KGHSH and CDR2 LQKENI. The CDR3 spells CASSQGQDYGYTF. DNA for the CDR3: TGTGCCAGCTCACAGGGACAGGACTATGGCTACACCTTC.

Points on this clone: A read error is possible here, since a much larger clone lies one base away. The sample holds other DNA sequences that translate to the same CDR3. This sequence joins TRBV27 and TRBJ2-7; 10 bases fit TRBD2. The CDR3 length is 15 residues. Germline V gene lookup returns CDR1 MNHEY and CDR2 SMNVEV (reference sequence). The CDR3 here is CASSPFTSGVYEQYF. Written as DNA, the CDR3 is TGTGCTAGCAGCCCCTTTACTAGCGGGGTGTACGAGCAGTACTTC.

This chain uses TRBV10-3 with TRBJ1-3; D unresolved. Per the germline V gene, CDR1 is ENHRY and CDR2 is SYGVKD. The CDR3 totals 14 residues. V was shortened by 2 bases and J by 1 base, with 6 bases between the two germline ends. The CDR3 sequence is CAISERESGNTIYF. The CDR3 DNA follows: TGTGCCATCAGTGAGCGGGAGTCTGGAAACACCATATATTTT.

For the CDR3, the DNA is TGTGCCATCACCAAAGGTGGAGGTCAGCCCCAGCATTTT. It translates to CAITKGGGQPQHF. The chain uses TRBV28 and TRBJ1-5; D unresolved. The CDR3 has 13 residues. Trimming removed 10 bases at V and 6 bases at J, with 16 bases between. Per germline, CDR1 MDHEN and CDR2 SYDVKM.

In this sample, this clone turned up once. The V call is TRBV10-1, the J call TRBJ2-4, with D possibly TRBD1 on 6 matching bases. CDR1 WNHNN and CDR2 SYGVQD come from the germline V gene (reference sequence). V lost 0 bases to trimming and J lost 9 bases, with 6 bases between them. The CDR3 has 12 amino acids. CDR3: CASSESTGIQYF. CDR3 coding DNA: TGCGCCAGCAGTGAGTCGACAGGCATTCAGTACTTC.

This chain joins TRBV6-5 and TRBJ2-6, with TRBD2 matching over 8 bases. Germline lookup yields CDR1 MNHEY and CDR2 SVGAGI. Losses at the gene ends were 7 bases for V and 4 bases for J; bases not matched to a gene: 6. The CDR3 sequence is 15 residues long. CDR3 sequence reads: CASTVGGAGANVLTF. Here the CDR3 DNA reads TGTGCCAGCACTGTCGGGGGGGCAGGGGCCAACGTCCTGACTTTC.

This CDR3 reads CASSLGGATDTQYF. The CDR3 DNA sequence: TGCGCCAGCAGCTTGGGAGGGGCCACAGATACGCAGTATTTT. The chain uses TRBV5-1 and TRBJ2-3, with D tentatively TRBD1 or TRBD2 (5 bases each). The V gene's germline CDR1 is SGHRS and CDR2 YFSETQ. V gave up 0 bases and J gave up 2 bases, with 7 bases separating them. The CDR3 sequence is 14 residues long.

This chain uses TRBV5-1 with TRBJ2-3, with 11 bases fitting TRBD2. The CDR3 spans 19 residues. After removal of 3 bases from V and 6 bases from J, the junction contained 18 bases not matched to a gene. CDR1 SGHRS and CDR2 YFSETQ come from the germline V gene. The DNA of the CDR3 is TGCGCCAGCAGCTCGGGGTCTTTTAGCGGGGGGGCCCAGTTGGATACGCAGTATTTT. This codes for CASSSGSFSGGAQLDTQYF.

This rearrangement joins TRBV7-6 to TRBJ2-1, with 10 bases lining up with TRBD1. Germline V lookup: CDR1 SGHVS, CDR2 FNYEAQ. This CDR3 has 15 residues. Unmatched junction bases numbered 8, after V lost 4 bases and J lost 8 bases. DNA of the CDR3: TGTGCCAGCAGCTCCCGGGACAGGGGTGGACATGAGCAGTTCTTC. Its protein is CASSSRDRGGHEQFF.